This T cell receptor (beta chain) was identified during a study of blood T cells in healthy people across ages. Study-level results: Among T cells, TCR beta diversity per million cells dropped roughly linearly as age rose.

V was clipped by 8 bases and J by 5 bases, with 16 bases between them. Germline CDR1 and CDR2: DFQATT and SNEGSKA (reference sequence). CDR3 length equals 13 residues. The use of a sample-barcoded 5' primer and a J-beta primer mix characterized a second PCR of roughly 6 to 11 cycles. CDR3-containing paired-end reads numbered at least 2.5 million in each sample. TCRdb analysed the 5' RACE reads with MiXCR anew, one entry per CDR3 protein. The sample consists of around 1,500,000 distinct CDR3 sequences, around 39% of them appearing once. This clonotype came up many times. Antigen: not known. Sample: blood. The V and J genes are TRBV20-1 and TRBJ2-1, with D perhaps TRBD2 (5 bases). This receptor was obtained from a woman aged 18-29 years in good health. The CDR3 sequence is CSPGGLRDNEQFF. CDR3 bases: TGCAGTCCTGGTGGACTTAGAGACAATGAGCAGTTCTTC.